These T cell receptor beta chains were read from a single sample in a study of spatial heterogeneity in lung cancer. One entry per CDR3 protein, called by TCRdb with MiXCR from the 5' RACE reads. Among around 120,000 distinct CDR3 sequences listed, 12% were seen once. The sequenced sample was PBMCs, obtained at follow-up. The source is a male donor with early-stage non-small cell lung cancer. CDR3s include the opening cysteine and the closing phenylalanine or tryptophan. D genes are given only for firm matches. Some rows mark clone size as missing; the rest say once, few, many or name a class of expanded clone.

d_call,v_call,j_call,clone_size,cdr3_aa,cdr3_nt
NA,TRBV7-2,TRBJ1-4,NA,CASSLNLQGGEKLFF,TGTGCCAGCAGCTTAAATCTTCAGGGTGGGGAAAAACTGTTTTTT
TRBD1,TRBV24-1,TRBJ2-2,NA,CATRATGTNTGELFF,TGTGCCACCAGGGCGACAGGGACGAACACCGGGGAGCTGTTTTTT
TRBD2,TRBV7-8,TRBJ2-1,many,CASSPTSGVHNEQFF,TGTGCCAGCAGCCCGACTAGCGGGGTACACAATGAGCAGTTCTTC
NA,TRBV7-2,TRBJ2-1,NA,CASSLVMGSYNEQFF,TGTGCCAGCAGCTTAGTAATGGGGTCCTACAATGAGCAGTTCTTC
NA,TRBV4-1,TRBJ1-6,few,CASSQDSGVTYNSPLHF,TGCGCCAGCAGCCAAGATTCCGGAGTTACCTATAATTCACCCCTCCACTTT
TRBD1,TRBV9,TRBJ2-7,few,CASSLAGQGIDSYEQYF,TGTGCCAGCAGCCTCGCGGGACAGGGTATTGATTCCTACGAGCAGTACTTC
NA,TRBV29-1,TRBJ1-1,many,CSANRARGNTEAFF,TGCAGCGCTAACAGGGCGCGGGGGAACACTGAAGCTTTCTTT
NA,TRBV9,TRBJ2-7,NA,CASSVDEASGEQYF,TGTGCCAGCAGCGTAGACGAGGCTTCGGGCGAGCAGTACTTC
TRBD1,TRBV29-1,TRBJ2-7,many,CSALDRGVSEQYF,TGCAGCGCCCTGGACAGGGGAGTATCCGAGCAGTACTTC
NA,TRBV12-3/TRBV12-4,TRBJ1-3,many,CASSLPSGNTIYF,TGTGCCAGCAGTTTACCGTCTGGAAACACCATATATTTT
TRBD2,TRBV20-1,TRBJ2-5,many,CSARTSGGQETQYF,TGCAGTGCCCGGACTAGCGGGGGCCAAGAGACCCAGTACTTC
TRBD1,TRBV4-2,TRBJ2-3,few,CASSQQGQGGTDTQYF,TGTGCCAGCAGCCAACAGGGACAGGGAGGGACAGATACGCAGTATTTT
NA,TRBV20-1,TRBJ1-5,many,CSAKWQFGNQPQHF,TGCAGTGCTAAATGGCAGTTTGGTAATCAGCCCCAGCATTTT
TRBD1,TRBV24-1,TRBJ2-1,many,CATSDSDRNEQFF,TGTGCCACCAGTGATTCGGACAGGAATGAGCAGTTCTTC
NA,TRBV6-2/TRBV6-3,TRBJ1-5,few,CASSVTRTQGGNQPQHF,TGTGCCAGCAGTGTCACCCGAACGCAGGGAGGCAATCAGCCCCAGCATTTT
TRBD1,TRBV20-1,TRBJ2-3,many,CSATVQGPSTDTQYF,TGCAGTGCTACTGTACAGGGGCCTAGCACAGATACGCAGTATTTT
TRBD1,TRBV7-9,TRBJ2-5,few,CASSSGTGGGETQYF,TGTGCCAGCAGCTCCGGGACAGGGGGAGGCGAGACCCAGTACTTC
TRBD2,TRBV7-2,TRBJ2-3,many,CASSSGTMSTDTQYF,TGTGCCAGCAGCTCCGGGACTATGAGCACAGATACGCAGTATTTT
NA,TRBV10-1,TRBJ2-3,NA,CASSESRFTDTQYF,TGCGCCAGCAGTGAGTCCCGATTCACAGATACGCAGTATTTT
NA,TRBV2,TRBJ2-1,many,CASSGWRNSIHEQFF,TGTGCCAGCAGTGGATGGAGGAATAGCATCCATGAGCAGTTCTTC
NA,TRBV10-3,TRBJ2-4,many,CAISELAKNIQYF,TGTGCCATCAGTGAGTTAGCCAAAAACATTCAGTACTTC
NA,TRBV29-1,TRBJ1-1,NA,CSTQGGTEAFF,TGCAGCACCCAGGGAGGCACTGAAGCTTTCTTT
NA,TRBV28,TRBJ2-1,many,CASSLPAYNEQFF,TGTGCCAGCAGCCTGCCTGCTTACAATGAGCAGTTCTTC
NA,TRBV4-1,TRBJ2-3,few,CASSPFLAYTDTQYF,TGCGCCAGCAGCCCCTTTCTTGCTTACACAGATACGCAGTATTTT
NA,TRBV19,TRBJ1-5,few,CASSPRVSNQPQHF,TGTGCCAGTAGCCCCCGCGTAAGCAATCAGCCCCAGCATTTT
TRBD2,TRBV20-1,TRBJ2-1,NA,CSAFGLAGILPYNEQFF,TGCAGTGCTTTCGGACTAGCGGGCATTTTGCCCTACAATGAGCAGTTCTTC
NA,TRBV4-1,TRBJ2-5,NA,CASSQDSSGLLETQYF,TGCGCCAGCAGCCAAGATAGCAGCGGTTTATTGGAGACCCAGTACTTC
NA,TRBV6-4,TRBJ1-4,many,CASTSGTEGEKLFF,TGTGCCAGCACTTCCGGGACCGAGGGTGAAAAACTGTTTTTT
TRBD1,TRBV7-6,TRBJ1-2,NA,CASSLVGTGDGYTF,TGTGCCAGCAGCTTAGTCGGGACAGGGGACGGCTACACCTTC
TRBD1,TRBV5-1,TRBJ2-7,few,CASSFGTGLYEQYF,TGCGCCAGCAGCTTCGGGACAGGCCTTTACGAGCAGTACTTC
NA,TRBV20-1,TRBJ2-7,NA,CSARWTAYEQYF,TGCAGTGCTAGGTGGACCGCCTACGAGCAGTACTTC
NA,TRBV9,TRBJ1-2,few,CASSGGIGLAGYTF,TGTGCCAGCAGCGGAGGCATTGGGCTTGCGGGCTACACCTTC
NA,TRBV4-3,TRBJ1-6,few,CASSQDGGGYNSPLHF,TGCGCCAGCAGCCAAGATGGGGGAGGCTATAATTCACCCCTCCACTTT
NA,TRBV12-3/TRBV12-4,TRBJ2-3,few,CASSLVGQITDTQYF,TGTGCCAGCAGTTTAGTGGGCCAGATCACAGATACGCAGTATTTT
NA,TRBV4-3,TRBJ2-7,NA,CASPQERNTESYEQYF,TGCGCCAGCCCCCAAGAAAGGAATACGGAATCCTACGAGCAGTACTTC
TRBD1,TRBV10-3,TRBJ1-6,few,CAIRPGDRVWNSPLHF,TGTGCCATCCGACCGGGGGACAGGGTATGGAATTCACCCCTCCACTTT
TRBD1,TRBV7-2,TRBJ1-2,many,CASSSRQGALLYGYTF,TGTGCCAGCAGCTCTCGACAGGGGGCCCTTCTCTATGGCTACACCTTC
NA,TRBV2,TRBJ1-2,few,CASTQGRNTNYGYTF,TGTGCCAGCACCCAAGGACGGAATACTAACTATGGCTACACCTTC
NA,TRBV11-2,TRBJ1-1,few,CASSLQRGFTEAFF,TGTGCCAGCAGCTTACAGAGGGGGTTCACTGAAGCTTTCTTT
NA,TRBV7-9,TRBJ1-6,NA,CASSFQGSPLHF,TGTGCCAGCAGCTTCCAGGGTTCACCCCTCCACTTT
NA,TRBV4-3,TRBJ1-2,many,CASSQEIGQRQDGYTF,TGCGCCAGCAGCCAAGAAATTGGACAACGCCAGGATGGCTACACCTTC
TRBD1,TRBV5-5,TRBJ1-2,many,CASSLGTGHASYTF,TGTGCCAGCAGCTTGGGGACAGGGCATGCGAGCTACACCTTC
NA,TRBV19,TRBJ2-5,few,CASSIRLNEETQYF,TGTGCCAGTAGTATCAGACTCAATGAAGAGACCCAGTACTTC
NA,TRBV28,TRBJ1-2,NA,CASRTQTDINYGYTF,TGTGCCAGCAGGACCCAGACAGATATTAACTATGGCTACACCTTC
NA,TRBV19,TRBJ1-4,NA,CASSAPDRTTNEKLFF,TGTGCCAGTAGTGCCCCCGACAGGACAACTAATGAAAAACTGTTTTTT
NA,TRBV3-1,TRBJ1-1,NA,CASSQRMGNTEAFF,TGTGCCAGCAGCCAAAGAATGGGGAACACTGAAGCTTTCTTT
NA,TRBV20-1,TRBJ2-1,few,CSAVQGHNEQFF,TGCAGTGCTGTACAGGGACACAATGAGCAGTTCTTC
TRBD1,TRBV5-4,TRBJ2-5,once,CASSLGGQGTKTQYF,TGTGCCAGCAGCTTGGGGGGACAGGGTACCAAGACCCAGTACTTC
NA,TRBV12-3/TRBV12-4,TRBJ2-5,few,CASSLNWETQYF,TGTGCCAGCAGCCTGAATTGGGAGACCCAGTACTTC
TRBD1,TRBV5-1,TRBJ1-4,many,CASSLDRVNEKLFF,TGCGCCAGCAGTTTGGACAGGGTTAATGAAAAACTGTTTTTT
TRBD1,TRBV2,TRBJ2-2,once,CASTWDRAGELFF,TGTGCCAGCACCTGGGACAGGGCCGGGGAGCTGTTTTTT
NA,TRBV9,TRBJ1-2,many,CASSQTQTDGYTF,TGTGCCAGCAGCCAAACACAGACAGATGGCTACACCTTC
TRBD1,TRBV10-3,TRBJ2-3,few,CAISRTGGTDTQYF,TGTGCCATCAGTCGGACAGGGGGCACAGATACGCAGTATTTT
NA,TRBV6-2/TRBV6-3,TRBJ2-7,few,CASSSGTTAYEQYF,TGTGCCAGCAGTTCAGGGACAACCGCCTACGAGCAGTACTTC
NA,TRBV5-5,TRBJ2-2,few,CASSLVRSNTGELFF,TGTGCCAGCAGCTTGGTACGGTCGAACACCGGGGAGCTGTTTTTT
NA,TRBV2,TRBJ2-3,once,CASSEALPGGRTDTQYF,TGTGCCAGCAGTGAAGCGCTTCCGGGGGGCCGCACAGATACGCAGTATTTT
NA,TRBV7-9,TRBJ1-4,many,CASSSEKLFF,TGTGCCAGCAGCTCCGAAAAACTGTTTTTT